These 15 T cell receptor beta chains came from one sample sequenced in a study of cytomegalovirus exposure and HLA in healthy donors (dated by TCRdb to the late 2010s). Preparation of the library involved the immunoSEQ multiplex PCR assay. Drawn from immuneACCESS, this table holds only the in-frame rearrangements with V and J called that TCRdb kept. Clones are partly lost; checked studies trace under half to an unresolved V gene and leave the rest unexplained. Within this sample are roughly 100,000 clones, with more than 85% of them counted one time only. Of the sample, about 4% is held by the ten largest clones. The sample comprised PBMCs. The receptor set was obtained from a woman under 30 in good health and CMV-seropositive.

The rearrangement joins TRBV25-1 to TRBJ1-2, with D tentatively TRBD1 (6 bases). CDR1 and CDR2 (germline): MGHDK, SYGVNS. V lost 4 bases, J lost 4 bases, and 19 bases lay in between. The CDR3 runs 16 residues. CDR3 sequence: CASSGSAQGLGYGYTF. The CDR3 DNA reads as TGTGCCAGCAGTGGCTCTGCGCAGGGGTTGGGCTATGGCTACACCTTC.

This chain joins TRBV5-6 and TRBJ2-6, with no clear D. CDR3 size: 13 residues. CDR1 and CDR2 from the germline V gene are SGHDT and YYEEEE. V shed 7 bases and J shed 0 bases, with 5 bases lying between them. For the CDR3, the DNA is TGTGCCAGCCTTTACTCTGGGGCCAACGTCCTGACTTTC. Its translation is CASLYSGANVLTF.

For this clone: At the DNA level, this CDR3 is encoded by other sequences in the same sample as well. The rearrangement links TRBV28 to TRBJ1-2; perhaps TRBD1 as D (5 bases). Germline assignment: CDR1 MDHEN and CDR2 SYDVKM. V was clipped by 2 bases and J by 4 bases, with 8 bases between them. The CDR3 loop spans 13 amino acids. The DNA of the CDR3 is TGTGCCAGCAGTTTAGGGGCACTCTATGGCTACACCTTC. Translating it yields CASSLGALYGYTF.

The DNA for the CDR3 is TGTGCCAGCAGCTCAAAAACCACAGGGGGCCGGGGCTACACCTTC. It specifies CASSSKTTGGRGYTF. The chain links TRBV5-8 to TRBJ1-2, with 9 bases identical to TRBD1. Trimming removed 3 bases from V and 8 bases from J; junction bases left unmatched: 11. This CDR3 has 15 residues. Germline values: CDR1 SGHTS, CDR2 YDEGEE.

The V and J genes are TRBV19 and TRBJ1-4, with TRBD1 matching 7 bases. V shed 7 bases, J shed 3 bases, and the junction held 5 bases outside the gene matches. Germline V lookup: CDR1 LNHDA, CDR2 SQIVND (reference sequence). This CDR3 contains 14 residues. CDR3 sequence reads: CASTTGDSNEKLFF. The CDR3 DNA sequence: TGTGCCAGTACCACAGGGGACTCTAATGAAAAACTGTTTTTT.

V usage is TRBV19 and J usage is TRBJ2-7, with 7 positions matching TRBD2. The germline gives CDR1 LNHDA, CDR2 SQIVND (reference sequence). CDR3 size: 16 residues. The trim removed 3 bases at V and 0 bases at J, leaving 8 bases unmatched. The CDR3: CASSIGAGLSSYEQYF. The CDR3 nucleotides read TGTGCCAGTAGTATTGGCGCGGGACTAAGCTCCTACGAGCAGTACTTC.

CDR3 residues: CASSPVSGSHEQFF. The CDR3 bases are TGTGCCAGCAGCCCGGTCAGCGGGAGTCATGAGCAGTTCTTC. The chain couples TRBV7-3 to TRBJ2-1; 8 bases are shared with TRBD2. The CDR3 is made up of 14 amino acids. V dropped 5 bases and J dropped 8; count of bases not matched to a gene: 8. Looked up from germline, CDR1 is SGHTA and CDR2 is FQGTGA.

V and J are TRBV5-4 and TRBJ2-5; the D is unclear. Germline lookup yields CDR1 SGHNT and CDR2 YYREEE (reference sequence). V shed 1 base and J shed 1 base, with 8 bases lying between them. This CDR3 contains 14 residues. The CDR3 bases are TGTGCCAGCAGCTTGCCAGGCTTCCAAGAGACCCAGTACTTC. It specifies CASSLPGFQETQYF.

This clone was counted between two and nine times. The chain has TRBV19 and TRBJ2-7; weak D call: TRBD2 (6 bases). Trimming shortened V by 6 bases and J by 2 bases, and 11 bases separated the two germline ends. Germline-derived CDR1 and CDR2 are LNHDA and SQIVND (reference sequence). The length of the CDR3 is 13 residues. The chain's CDR3 is CASREGPTYEQYF. In DNA, the CDR3 is TGTGCCAGTAGGGAGGGACCTACCTACGAGCAGTACTTC.

The CDR3 region is CSVAGTSGGGDEQYF. Here the CDR3 DNA reads TGCAGCGTTGCCGGGACTAGCGGGGGGGGCGACGAGCAGTACTTC. V and J are TRBV29-1 and TRBJ2-7; TRBD2 aligns across 16 bases. The germline CDR1 and CDR2 sequences are SQVTM and ANQGSEA. The ends lost 4 bases at V and 5 bases at J; junction bases unmatched: 5. This CDR3 is 15 amino acids long.

The J gene is TRBJ2-1, the V gene TRBV7-9; the match to TRBD1 covers 9 bases. With 5 bases clipped from V and 10 bases from J, the junction kept 15 bases outside the gene matches. This CDR3 region has 16 residues. The germline CDR1 and CDR2 sequences are SEHNR and FQNEAQ (reference sequence). CDR3 sequence (DNA): TGTGCCAGCAGCCTACTATCCGGGACAGGGCATGGCGAGCAGTTCTTC. Encoded protein: CASSLLSGTGHGEQFF. The full variable domain, rest sourced from reference TRBV7-9 and TRBJ2-1, is DTGVSQNPRHKITKRGQNVTFRCDPISEHNRLYWYRQTLGQGPEFLTYFQNEAQLEKSRLLSDRFSAERPKGSFSTLEIQRTEQGDSAMYLCASSLLSGTGHGEQFFGPGTRLTVL.

The chain links TRBV12-2 to TRBJ2-5; no DNA check was done on the table's D call, TRBD2. TRBV12-2 is recorded as a pseudogene. There are 21 residues in the CDR3. CDR3 region: CASRLYRDPDARTSGEETQYF. The CDR3 bases are TGTGCAAGTCGCTTATATAGGGACCCGGACGCTCGGACTAGCGGGGAAGAGACCCAGTACTTC.

This clone has a single count. The sample carries other DNA sequences with the same CDR3. This chain joins TRBV5-6 and TRBJ2-6; 8 bases are shared with TRBD1. The J segment lost 13 bases and the V segment lost 7 bases, leaving 10 bases of the junction unmatched. The CDR3 is made up of 13 amino acids. Per germline, CDR1 SGHDT and CDR2 YYEEEE. CDR3 DNA: TGTGCCAGCGGAGACAGGGGCCGTGGTGTCCTGACTTTC. The encoded protein is CASGDRGRGVLTF.

The chain couples TRBV28 to TRBJ1-2; D possibly corresponds to TRBD1 (5 bases). CDR1 is MDHEN, CDR2 SYDVKM, per germline. CDR3 size: 14 residues. V lost 4 bases and J lost 0, with 9 bases in between. CDR3 nucleotide sequence: TGTGCCAGCAGTTCCCCGGGGGCTAACTATGGCTACACCTTC. This translates into CASSSPGANYGYTF.

The rearrangement uses TRBV7-9 and TRBJ2-3; no firm D call. This CDR3 has 13 residues. Germline CDR1 SEHNR, CDR2 FQNEAQ (reference sequence). V lost 0 bases and J lost 6, with 7 bases in between. The CDR3 protein is CASSLAWADTQYF. CDR3 coding DNA: TGTGCCAGCAGCTTAGCGTGGGCGGATACGCAGTATTTT.